This T cell receptor (beta chain) was identified in a study of blood T cell repertoires in COVID-19. Study background: Samples representing acute and convalescent COVID-19 were sourced from the United States, Italy and Spain. The cDNA or gDNA used as material had been derived from T cells, B-cell-depleted T cells, or PBMCs.

Per the authors' pipeline: Amplifying reference gene primers gave estimates of nucleated cell counts. The protocol was immunoSEQ multiplex PCR, while the TCRdb copy is restricted to in-frame clones and leaves out a portion. Clonal size and the V and J genes are those of that table, whereas D and trimming came from the DNA. The sample holds some 96,000 clones, about 80% seen once. The CDR3 is 15 amino acids. J was trimmed by 2 bases and V by 4 bases; bases with no gene match: 4. Germline V gene lookup returns CDR1 SQVTM and CDR2 ANQGSEA. The sample taken for sequencing was peripheral blood. This TCR was recovered from a woman aged 65 to 85 with acute or convalescent COVID-19. The J gene is TRBJ2-2, the V gene TRBV29-1, with 10 bases that match TRBD1. The CDR3, as DNA: TGCAGCGTTGGTAGGGACAGGGGAAACACCGGGGAGCTGTTTTTT. It translates to CSVGRDRGNTGELFF.